A selection of T cell receptor beta chains follows, all from one sample in a study of neoadjuvant nivolumab and ipilimumab in lung cancer. The data were produced by immunoSEQ multiplex PCR, yet TCRdb's version contains in-frame clones alone and is incomplete. Of about 16,000 clones listed, approximately 76% were seen once; the top ten hold 8%. The specimen was tumor tissue, collected after neoadjuvant nivolumab, alone or with ipilimumab, at or shortly before surgery. These receptors were taken from an adult with non-small cell lung cancer. Both conserved end residues are part of each CDR3. The order of the fields is V gene, clone size, D gene, J gene, CDR3 DNA, CDR3 protein. A D gene is named only where the DNA matches it firmly. A clone size is listed for some rows: how often the clone was seen (once, few, many), or a class if it is expanded.

TRBV30	-	-	TRBJ1-5	TGTGCCTGGAGTGTGGATAGCAATCAGCCCCAGCATTTT	CAWSVDSNQPQHF
TRBV5-1	-	-	TRBJ2-2	TGCGCCAGCAGCCCGGGACGATCGAACACCGGGGAGCTGTTTTTT	CASSPGRSNTGELFF
TRBV30	few	-	TRBJ2-1	TGTGCCTGGAGTCTTCTCTACAATGAGCAGTTCTTC	CAWSLLYNEQFF
TRBV7-8	-	TRBD1	TRBJ2-7	TGTGCCAGCAGCCCCCTGAGGACAGGGCCCTACGAGCAGTACTTC	CASSPLRTGPYEQYF
TRBV7-3	-	-	TRBJ2-7	TGTGCCAGCAGCTTAACCGGGGGTGGCTCCTACGAGCAGTACTTC	CASSLTGGGSYEQYF
TRBV11-2	-	-	TRBJ2-1	TGTGCCAGCAGCACAAGCGGACGCTCCTACAATGAGCAGTTCTTC	CASSTSGRSYNEQFF
TRBV27	-	-	TRBJ1-4	TGTGCCAGCAGTCCTGGACGCATGAATGAAAAACTGTTTTTT	CASSPGRMNEKLFF
TRBV14	-	-	TRBJ2-7	TGTGCCAGCAGCCAAGTTCTAGAACAGCAGTACTTC	CASSQVLEQQYF
TRBV27	once	TRBD1	TRBJ1-4	TGTGCCAGCAGTTTATCGACAGGGGGGGCGATTGAAAAACTGTTTTTT	CASSLSTGGAIEKLFF
TRBV11-2	-	TRBD2	TRBJ2-3	TGTGCCAGCAGCCGGAGGCGGGGGTTCACAGATACGCAGTATTTT	CASSRRRGFTDTQYF
TRBV6-1	-	-	TRBJ2-1	TGTGCCAGCAAAGAACATTTCTACAATGAGCAGTTCTTC	CASKEHFYNEQFF
TRBV7-3	medium-sized	TRBD1	TRBJ2-1	TGTGCCAGCACCCACTCCGGGACAGGTGTGAATGAGCAGTTCTTC	CASTHSGTGVNEQFF
TRBV5-6	-	TRBD1	TRBJ1-6	TGTGCCAGCAGCTTCGCCGGGACAGGGATGTCACCCCTCCACTTT	CASSFAGTGMSPLHF
TRBV6-5	-	TRBD1	TRBJ1-5	TGTGCCAGCAGCCCCGACAGGGTCGATCAGCCCCAGCATTTT	CASSPDRVDQPQHF
TRBV5-4	-	-	TRBJ1-2	TGTGCCAGCAGCTTGGATTTGAACCACGGCTACACCTTC	CASSLDLNHGYTF
TRBV5-4	-	-	TRBJ2-1	TGTGCCAGCAGTCAAAGACTAGTTACCACCTACAATGAGCAGTTCTTC	CASSQRLVTTYNEQFF
TRBV18	few	-	TRBJ1-3	TGTGCCAGCTCGTCGACCCAGAGCTCTGGAAACACCATATATTTT	CASSSTQSSGNTIYF
TRBV5-4	-	-	TRBJ1-2	TGTGCCAGCAGCCCGGATAGGATAGGTGGCTATGGCTACACCTTC	CASSPDRIGGYGYTF
TRBV7-9	-	-	TRBJ1-6	TGTGCCAGCAGCGACACAGGGTGGGAATCACCCCTCCACTTT	CASSDTGWESPLHF
TRBV5-6	-	-	TRBJ1-2	TGTGCCAGCAGCTTGGTCATAGGAGGGGTTGGCTACACCTTC	CASSLVIGGVGYTF
TRBV18	-	-	TRBJ1-2	TGTGCCAGCTCAACCAGAGGACAGACAATCCTTGGTGGCTACACCTTC	CASSTRGQTILGGYTF
TRBV5-1	once	-	TRBJ2-5	TGCGCCAGCAGCTTGAGGGACGCGAAATGGGAAGTCTACTTC	CASSLRDAKWEVYF
TRBV11-2	once	-	TRBJ2-5	TGTGCCAGCAGCCCACAACAGGGGAGGTTAGAGACCCAGTACTTC	CASSPQQGRLETQYF
TRBV7-9	-	TRBD2	TRBJ2-1	TGTGCCAGCAGCCCGCGGACTAGCGCTTACAATGAGCAGTTCTTC	CASSPRTSAYNEQFF
TRBV5-8	-	TRBD1	TRBJ2-7	TGTGCCAGCAGCGGGACAGGGACCGAGCAGTACTTC	CASSGTGTEQYF
TRBV18	-	TRBD2	TRBJ2-3	TGTGCCAGCTCACAAGGGACTAGCGGCACAGATACGCAGTATTTT	CASSQGTSGTDTQYF
TRBV27	-	-	TRBJ1-1	TGTGCCAGCAACCGGGGTCTGGGTAACACTGAAGCTTTCTTT	CASNRGLGNTEAFF
TRBV6-1	-	-	TRBJ2-5	TGTGCCAGCAGCCGGGACCCTGGGGAGACCCAGTACTTC	CASSRDPGETQYF
TRBV4-3	-	TRBD1	TRBJ1-4	TGCGCCAGCAGCCAGACCGGACAGGTTAATGAAAAACTGTTTTTT	CASSQTGQVNEKLFF
TRBV5-1	-	-	TRBJ2-3	TGCGCCAGCAGCTTCGGAGGGGTCCGAACAGATACGCAGTATTTT	CASSFGGVRTDTQYF
TRBV5-6	-	-	TRBJ1-1	TGTGCCAGCAGTTCGACTTGGGGTGCCACTGAAGCTTTCTTT	CASSSTWGATEAFF
TRBV7-3	few	-	TRBJ1-1	TGTGCCAGCAGCTTACGGGCAGGGCTAACCTCCATGAACACTGAAGCTTTCTTT	CASSLRAGLTSMNTEAFF
TRBV9	few	-	TRBJ2-3	TGTGCCAGCAGTAATAGCGTGGGAGATACGCAGTATTTT	CASSNSVGDTQYF
TRBV19	-	TRBD1	TRBJ1-1	TGTGCCAGTATAGACAGGGGGAACACTGAAGCTTTCTTT	CASIDRGNTEAFF
TRBV7-2	-	TRBD1	TRBJ1-4	TGTGCCAGCAGGTCCCCCCAGGGGGGGCGTGAAAAACTGTTTTTT	CASRSPQGGREKLFF
TRBV4-3	few	-	TRBJ1-4	TGCGCCAGCAGCCAAGAGTTGGCGGGTGAAAAACTGTTTTTT	CASSQELAGEKLFF
TRBV11-2	-	-	TRBJ1-1	TGTGCCAGCAGCTTAGGTGTGGACACTGAAGCTTTCTTT	CASSLGVDTEAFF
TRBV19	-	-	TRBJ2-5	TGTGCCAGTAGTATGGAGGGGACCCAGTACTTC	CASSMEGTQYF
TRBV7-9	-	TRBD1	TRBJ2-5	TGTGCCAGCAGCGATCCGGGACAGAAAGAGACCCAGTACTTC	CASSDPGQKETQYF
TRBV5-1	-	-	TRBJ2-7	TGCGCCAGCAGCCAAGGGACATGGGTCTCCTACGAGCAGTACTTC	CASSQGTWVSYEQYF
TRBV29-1	-	TRBD1	TRBJ1-2	TGCAGCGCCGTAGGCAGGGGGCTAGACTATGGCTACACCTTC	CSAVGRGLDYGYTF
TRBV4-3	-	-	TRBJ1-1	TGCGCCAGCAGCCAAGAGGACCGCACTGAAGCTTTCTTT	CASSQEDRTEAFF
TRBV7-2	-	-	TRBJ1-1	TGTGCCAGCAGCCCCGGGAGCGTGGATTTGCGAGCTTTCTTT	CASSPGSVDLRAFF
TRBV4-3	-	-	TRBJ2-7	TGCGCCAGCAGCCAAGATTTCCCAGGGACCTACGAGCAGTACTTC	CASSQDFPGTYEQYF
TRBV5-1	-	TRBD2	TRBJ2-7	TGCGCCAGCAGCAGCGTCACTAGCGGACCACTCTACGAGCAGTACTTC	CASSSVTSGPLYEQYF
TRBV11-2	-	-	TRBJ1-3	TGTGCCAGCAGCCCTCAAACACCCTCCACCTCTGGAAACACCATATATTTT	CASSPQTPSTSGNTIYF
TRBV6-1	-	-	TRBJ1-2	TGTGCCAGCATGTCTAACTATGGCTACACCTTC	CASMSNYGYTF
TRBV13	-	-	TRBJ1-2	TGTGCCAGCAGCTTTGGCAGTGCTAGCTACACCTTC	CASSFGSASYTF
TRBV18	-	TRBD2	TRBJ2-1	TGTGCCAGCTCACGCGAACCGGGACTAGTCCTCAATGAGCAGTTCTTC	CASSREPGLVLNEQFF
TRBV6-4	-	-	TRBJ1-6	TGTGCCAGCAGTGACTCTTTTGAGGATTCACCCCTCCACTTT	CASSDSFEDSPLHF
TRBV5-6	-	TRBD1	TRBJ2-3	TGTGCCAGCAGCAGTGGACAGGGATCAGATACGCAGTATTTT	CASSSGQGSDTQYF
TRBV11-2	once	TRBD2	TRBJ2-5	TGTGCCAGCACCGTCGCGGGGGGGCGGACGGAGACCCAGTACTTC	CASTVAGGRTETQYF
TRBV5-1	few	-	TRBJ1-3	TGCGCCAGCAGCTCCTCGGGTCCGGTGGGCTCTGGAAACACCATATATTTT	CASSSSGPVGSGNTIYF
TRBV12-2	-	-	TRBJ1-3	TGTGCAAGTCGCTTAGCAAGGGAAGTTGTGGAGGGCGGGGACTCTGGAAACACCATATATTTT	CASRLAREVVEGGDSGNTIYF
TRBV7-6	few	-	TRBJ1-1	TGTGCCAGCAGCTTAGCCGGGATCGACACTGAAGCTTTCTTT	CASSLAGIDTEAFF
TRBV7-9	-	TRBD1	TRBJ1-1	TGTGCCAGCAGCCCGTCGACAGGGCTTAACACTGAAGCTTTCTTT	CASSPSTGLNTEAFF
TRBV10-1	-	TRBD1	TRBJ1-1	TGCGCCAGCAGTGAGGGTCGCGGGACAGGGGTGAACACTGAAGCTTTCTTT	CASSEGRGTGVNTEAFF